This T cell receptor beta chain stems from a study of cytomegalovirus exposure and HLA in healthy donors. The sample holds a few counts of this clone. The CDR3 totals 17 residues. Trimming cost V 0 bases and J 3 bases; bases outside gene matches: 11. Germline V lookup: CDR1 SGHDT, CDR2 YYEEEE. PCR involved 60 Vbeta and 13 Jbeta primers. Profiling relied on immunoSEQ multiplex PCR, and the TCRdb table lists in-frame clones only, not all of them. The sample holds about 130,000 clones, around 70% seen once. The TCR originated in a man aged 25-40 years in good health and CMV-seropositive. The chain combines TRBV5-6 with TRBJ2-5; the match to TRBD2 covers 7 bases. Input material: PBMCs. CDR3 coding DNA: TGTGCCAGCAGCTTGGATGACGGGGGGTGGAAGAAAGAGACCCAGTACTTC. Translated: CASSLDDGGWKKETQYF.